This TCR beta chain was observed in a study of T cells in Graves' hyperthyroidism and ophthalmopathy. Study-wide points: The model's output predicted ophthalmopathy at a median of around 6.9 months prior to onset. Researchers found most expanded thyroid clonotypes above 0.001 in blood as well.

The CDR3 spans 14 residues. The V and J ends lost 4 bases and 3 bases respectively, with 14 bases between them. The germline CDR1 and CDR2 sequences are SGHDT and YYEEEE. RNA transcripts gave rise to amplified TCR beta CDR3 regions. First-round RT-PCR targeting the TCR CDR3 was performed with the HTBI primer set. TCRdb ran MiXCR on the multiplex PCR reads and lists one entry per CDR3 protein. Counted here are approximately 400,000 distinct CDR3 sequences, 15% to 19% occurring once; the ten biggest clones make up roughly 14%. There are many counts of this clonotype. Its antigen remains unidentified. Each diagnosis drew on symptoms, thyroxine, TRAb, thyroid ultrasound and orbital computed tomography findings.

Material for sequencing was blood. This chain uses TRBV5-6 with TRBJ2-7; a possible D gene is TRBD1 (6 bases). This TCR came from a young woman with Graves' hyperthyroidism. The CDR3 DNA reads as TGTGCCAGCAGCACGCCCGGGACACACTACGAGCAGTACTTC. It translates to CASSTPGTHYEQYF.